A single sample is the source of the 7 T cell receptor beta chains below, sequenced in a study of blood T cells in healthy people across ages. A second about 7 to 11 cycle PCR used barcoded and J-beta primers. A single record per CDR3 protein comes from TCRdb applying MiXCR to the 5' RACE reads. This table holds around 1,500,000 distinct CDR3 sequences, 42% found once. Sequencing used blood. These receptors all stem from a young woman in good health.

This clonotype was seen a handful of times. The genes are TRBV11-2 and TRBJ2-7; 10 bases agree with TRBD1. Germline values: CDR1 SGHAT, CDR2 FQNNGV. Trimming cost V 2 bases and J 4 bases; bases outside gene matches: 5. The CDR3 is 15 residues long. The CDR3: CASSLPGTGVYEQYF. The CDR3 DNA sequence: TGTGCCAGCAGCTTACCTGGGACAGGGGTGTACGAGCAGTACTTC. The full variable domain, rest sourced from reference TRBV11-2 and TRBJ2-7, is EAGVAQSPRYKIIEKRQSVAFWCNPISGHATLYWYQQILGQGPKLLIQFQNNGVVDDSQLPKDRFSAERLKGVDSTLKIQPAKLEDSAVYLCASSLPGTGVYEQYFGPGTRLTVT.

The genes are TRBV7-8 and TRBJ2-5; no reliable D call. The germline V gene encodes CDR1 SGHVS and CDR2 FQNEAQ. The CDR3 length is 16 residues. V was cut by 5 bases and J by 1 base, with 17 bases left in between. The CDR3, as DNA: TGTGCCAGCAGCCCTAACACGTGGTTACTCCAAGAGACCCAGTACTTC. It specifies CASSPNTWLLQETQYF.

CDR3 loop: CASSLQGGWETQYF. CDR3 nucleotides: TGTGCCAGCAGCTTGCAGGGGGGCTGGGAGACCCAGTACTTC. The J gene is TRBJ2-5, the V gene TRBV13; D possibly corresponds to TRBD1 (7 bases). The CDR3 length is 14 residues. The germline V gene has CDR1 PRHDT and CDR2 FYEKMQ (reference sequence). The V and J ends lost 3 bases and 5 bases respectively, with 13 bases between them.

V usage is TRBV20-1 and J usage is TRBJ2-1; the D is unclear. Trimming shortened V by 3 bases and J by 2 bases, and 14 bases separated the two germline ends. CDR3 length equals 15 residues. CDR1 is DFQATT and CDR2 is SNEGSKA in the germline V gene (reference sequence). This CDR3 reads CSARAPSSPYNEQFF. The CDR3, as DNA: TGCAGTGCTAGGGCCCCTTCGTCACCCTACAATGAGCAGTTCTTC.

The chain couples TRBV18 to TRBJ2-7; possible D gene TRBD2, 5 bases. Trimming removed 2 bases from V and 11 bases from J, with 16 bases in between. Germline V gives CDR1 KGHSH, CDR2 LQKENI. The CDR3 is made up of 13 amino acids. The CDR3 DNA follows: TGTGCCAGCTCACCAGAGGCGGCGGGTAGCAAGTACTTC. Translation: CASSPEAAGSKYF. The whole variable domain, filled in from reference TRBV18 and TRBJ2-7, reads NAGVMQNPRHLVRRRGQEARLRCSPMKGHSHVYWYRQLPEEGLKFMVYLQKENIIDESGMPKERFSAEFPKEGPSILRIQQVVRGDSAAYFCASSPEAAGSKYFGPGTRLTVT.

The gene calls are TRBV20-1 and TRBJ2-4, with a tentative D call TRBD1 (5 bases). V gave up 8 bases and J gave up 0 bases, with 20 bases separating them. Germline V gene data show CDR1 as DFQATT and CDR2 as SNEGSKA (reference sequence). This CDR3 is 16 amino acids long. CDR3 coding DNA: TGCAGTATAGGACATCCCGCAGGGCTAGCCAAAAACATTCAGTACTTC. Amino acids: CSIGHPAGLAKNIQYF.

The chain links TRBV28 to TRBJ2-2, with 11 nucleotides matching TRBD2. Trimming at V came to 5 bases and at J to 5 bases, leaving 13 bases not matched to a gene. The CDR3 covers 18 residues. Germline V gene lookup returns CDR1 MDHEN and CDR2 SYDVKM. The CDR3 region has the DNA TGTGCCAGCAGTCTAGGAGGTAGCGGGGGGGCGAGGACCGGGGAGCTGTTTTTT. It codes for CASSLGGSGGARTGELFF.